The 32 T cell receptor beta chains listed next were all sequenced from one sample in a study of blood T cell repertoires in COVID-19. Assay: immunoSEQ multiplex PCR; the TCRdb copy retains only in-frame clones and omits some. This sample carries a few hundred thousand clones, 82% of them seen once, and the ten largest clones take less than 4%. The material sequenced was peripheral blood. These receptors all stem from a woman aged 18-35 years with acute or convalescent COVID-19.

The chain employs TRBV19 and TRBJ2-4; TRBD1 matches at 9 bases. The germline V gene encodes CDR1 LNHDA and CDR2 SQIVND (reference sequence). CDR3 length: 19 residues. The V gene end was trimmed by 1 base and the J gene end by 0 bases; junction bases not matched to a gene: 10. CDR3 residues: CASSIGFWGQGLAKNIQYF. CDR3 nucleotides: TGTGCCAGTAGTATAGGATTTTGGGGACAGGGTTTAGCCAAAAACATTCAGTACTTC.

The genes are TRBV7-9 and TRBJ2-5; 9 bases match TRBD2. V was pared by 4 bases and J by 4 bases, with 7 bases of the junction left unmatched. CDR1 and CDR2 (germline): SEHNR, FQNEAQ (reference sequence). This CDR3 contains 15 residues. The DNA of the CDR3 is TGTGCCAGCAGCTCGGCGGGGGGGTATACAGAGACCCAGTACTTC. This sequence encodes CASSSAGGYTETQYF. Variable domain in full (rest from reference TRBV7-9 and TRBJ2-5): DTGVSQNPRHKITKRGQNVTFRCDPISEHNRLYWYRQTLGQGPEFLTYFQNEAQLEKSRLLSDRFSAERPKGSFSTLEIQRTEQGDSAMYLCASSSAGGYTETQYFGPGTRLLVL.

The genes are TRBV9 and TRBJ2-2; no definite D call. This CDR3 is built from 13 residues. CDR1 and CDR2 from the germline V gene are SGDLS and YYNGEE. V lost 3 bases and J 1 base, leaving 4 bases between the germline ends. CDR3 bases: TGTGCCAGCAGCGGCGGGAACACCGGGGAGCTGTTTTTT. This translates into CASSGGNTGELFF.

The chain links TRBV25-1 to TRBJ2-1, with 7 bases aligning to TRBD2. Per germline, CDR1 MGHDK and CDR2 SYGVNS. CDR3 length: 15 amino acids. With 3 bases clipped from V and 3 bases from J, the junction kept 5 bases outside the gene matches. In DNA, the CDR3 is TGTGCCAGCAGTGATACTGGCGGGAGCTACAATGAGCAGTTCTTC. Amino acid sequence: CASSDTGGSYNEQFF.

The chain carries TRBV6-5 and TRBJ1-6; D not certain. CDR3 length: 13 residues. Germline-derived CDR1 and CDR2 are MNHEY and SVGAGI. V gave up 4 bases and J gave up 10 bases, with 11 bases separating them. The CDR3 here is CASSSSDISPLHF. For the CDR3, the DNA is TGTGCCAGCAGTTCTTCCGACATCTCACCCCTCCACTTT.

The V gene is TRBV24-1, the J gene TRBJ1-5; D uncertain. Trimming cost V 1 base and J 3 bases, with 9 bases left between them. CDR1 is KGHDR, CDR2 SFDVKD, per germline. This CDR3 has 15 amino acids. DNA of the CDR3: TGTGCCACCAGTGATTTTGGCACCTTCAATCAGCCCCAGCATTTT. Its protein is CATSDFGTFNQPQHF.

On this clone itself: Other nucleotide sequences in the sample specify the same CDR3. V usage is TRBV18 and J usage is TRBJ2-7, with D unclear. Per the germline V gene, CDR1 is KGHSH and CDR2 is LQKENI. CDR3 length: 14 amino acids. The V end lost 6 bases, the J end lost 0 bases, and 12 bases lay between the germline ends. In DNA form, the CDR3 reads TGTGCCAGCTCCGCAACCGGGTCCTCCTACGAGCAGTACTTC. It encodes CASSATGSSYEQYF.

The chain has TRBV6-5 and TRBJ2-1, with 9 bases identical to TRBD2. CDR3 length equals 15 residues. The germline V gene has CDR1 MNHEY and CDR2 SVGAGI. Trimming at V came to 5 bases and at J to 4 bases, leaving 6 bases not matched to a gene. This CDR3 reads CASSTKREAYNEQFF. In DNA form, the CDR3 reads TGTGCCAGCAGTACCAAGCGGGAGGCTTACAATGAGCAGTTCTTC.

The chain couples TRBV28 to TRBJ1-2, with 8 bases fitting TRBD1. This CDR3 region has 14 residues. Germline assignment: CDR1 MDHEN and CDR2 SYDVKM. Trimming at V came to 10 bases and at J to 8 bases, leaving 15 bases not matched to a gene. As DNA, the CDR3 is TGTGCCACACAACAGGGGGGGGTATTCGACGGCTACACCTTC. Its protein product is CATQQGGVFDGYTF.

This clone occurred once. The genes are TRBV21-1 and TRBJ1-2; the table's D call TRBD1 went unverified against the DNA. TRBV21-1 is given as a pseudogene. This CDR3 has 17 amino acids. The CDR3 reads CASSKDTGQGLRRGYTF. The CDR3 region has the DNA TGTGCCAGCAGCAAAGACACGGGCCAGGGGCTAAGGCGTGGCTACACCTTC.

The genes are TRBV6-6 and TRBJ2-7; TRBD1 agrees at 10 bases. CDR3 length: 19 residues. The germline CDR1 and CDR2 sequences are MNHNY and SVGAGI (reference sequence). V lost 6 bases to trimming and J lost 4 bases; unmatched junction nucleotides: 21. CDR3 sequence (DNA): TGTGCCAGCAGCTCACTAGGCCGTGGGGGGGACAGGGGACTTTACGAGCAGTACTTC. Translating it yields CASSSLGRGGDRGLYEQYF.

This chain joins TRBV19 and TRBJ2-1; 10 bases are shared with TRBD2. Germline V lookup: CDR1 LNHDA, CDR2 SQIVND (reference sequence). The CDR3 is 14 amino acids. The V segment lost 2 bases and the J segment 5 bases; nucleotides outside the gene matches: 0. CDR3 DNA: TGTGCCAGTAGTATAACTAGCGGGAACAATGAGCAGTTCTTC. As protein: CASSITSGNNEQFF.

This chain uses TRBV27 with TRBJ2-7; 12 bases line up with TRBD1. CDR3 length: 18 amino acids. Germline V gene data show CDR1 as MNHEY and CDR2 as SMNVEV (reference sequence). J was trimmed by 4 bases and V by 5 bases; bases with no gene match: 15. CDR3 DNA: TGTGCCAGCAGTATTTCCTTCCGGGACAGGGGGCGTAGGTACGAGCAGTACTTC. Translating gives CASSISFRDRGRRYEQYF.

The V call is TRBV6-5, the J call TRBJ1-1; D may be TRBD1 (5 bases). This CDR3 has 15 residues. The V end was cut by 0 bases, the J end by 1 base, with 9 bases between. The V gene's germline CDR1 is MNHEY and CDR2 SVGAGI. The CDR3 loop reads CASSYSQGWNTEAFF. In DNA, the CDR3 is TGTGCCAGCAGTTACTCCCAGGGCTGGAACACTGAAGCTTTCTTT.

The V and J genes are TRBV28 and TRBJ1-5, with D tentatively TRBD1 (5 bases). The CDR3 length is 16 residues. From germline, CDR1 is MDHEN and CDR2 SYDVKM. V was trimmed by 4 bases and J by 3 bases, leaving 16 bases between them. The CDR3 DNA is TGTGCCAGCAGTTATAGGTTGGGGGGTTCCAATCAGCCCCAGCATTTT. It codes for CASSYRLGGSNQPQHF.

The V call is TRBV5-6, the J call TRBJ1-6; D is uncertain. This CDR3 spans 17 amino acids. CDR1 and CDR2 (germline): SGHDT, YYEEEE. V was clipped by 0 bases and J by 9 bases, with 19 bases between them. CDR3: CASSLGGPGSAISPLHF. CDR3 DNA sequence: TGTGCCAGCAGCTTGGGCGGCCCGGGATCGGCAATTTCACCCCTCCACTTT.

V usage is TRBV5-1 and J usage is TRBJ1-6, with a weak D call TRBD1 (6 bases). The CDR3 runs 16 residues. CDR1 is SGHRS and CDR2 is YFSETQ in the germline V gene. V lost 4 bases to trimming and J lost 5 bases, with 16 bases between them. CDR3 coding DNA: TGCGCCAGCAGCCGAAGCGCAGGGGTGGATAATTCACCCCTCCACTTT. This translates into CASSRSAGVDNSPLHF.

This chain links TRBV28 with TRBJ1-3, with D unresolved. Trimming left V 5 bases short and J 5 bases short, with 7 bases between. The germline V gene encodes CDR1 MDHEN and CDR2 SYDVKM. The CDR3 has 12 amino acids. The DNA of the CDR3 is TGTGCCAGCAGTCGGACTAGAAACACCATATATTTT. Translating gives CASSRTRNTIYF.

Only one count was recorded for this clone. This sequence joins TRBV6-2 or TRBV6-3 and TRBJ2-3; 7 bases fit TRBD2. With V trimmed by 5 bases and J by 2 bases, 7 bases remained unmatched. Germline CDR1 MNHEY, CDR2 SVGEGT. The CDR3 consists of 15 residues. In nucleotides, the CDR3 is TGTGCCAGCAGTCTAACGGGACTAACCACAGATACGCAGTATTTT. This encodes CASSLTGLTTDTQYF.

CDR3 DNA sequence: TGTGCCCGCGGGGGGGAAACCGGGGAGCTGTTTTTT. This encodes CARGGETGELFF. V gene TRBV30 combines with J gene TRBJ2-2; TRBD2 matches at 9 bases. This CDR3 is 12 amino acids long. Trimming removed 8 bases from V and 5 bases from J; junction bases left unmatched: 3. Germline CDR1 reads GTSNPN; CDR2 reads SVGIG (reference sequence).

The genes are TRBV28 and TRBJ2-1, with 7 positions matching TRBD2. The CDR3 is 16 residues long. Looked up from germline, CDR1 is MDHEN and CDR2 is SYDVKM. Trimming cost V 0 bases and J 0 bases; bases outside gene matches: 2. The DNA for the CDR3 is TGTGCCAGCAGTTTATGGGGCGGGAGCTCCTACAATGAGCAGTTCTTC. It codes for CASSLWGGSSYNEQFF.

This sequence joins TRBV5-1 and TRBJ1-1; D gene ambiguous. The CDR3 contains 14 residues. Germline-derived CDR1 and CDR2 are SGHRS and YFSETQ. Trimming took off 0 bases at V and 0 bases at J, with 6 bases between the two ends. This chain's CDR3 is CASSLGALNTEAFF. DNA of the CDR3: TGCGCCAGCAGCTTGGGGGCGTTGAACACTGAAGCTTTCTTT.

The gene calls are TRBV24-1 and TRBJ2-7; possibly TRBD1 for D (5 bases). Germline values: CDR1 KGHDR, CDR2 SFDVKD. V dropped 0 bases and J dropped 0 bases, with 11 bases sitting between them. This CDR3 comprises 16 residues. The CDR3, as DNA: TGTGCCACCAGTGATTTGAGGCAGGGTCCCTCCTACGAGCAGTACTTC. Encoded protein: CATSDLRQGPSYEQYF.

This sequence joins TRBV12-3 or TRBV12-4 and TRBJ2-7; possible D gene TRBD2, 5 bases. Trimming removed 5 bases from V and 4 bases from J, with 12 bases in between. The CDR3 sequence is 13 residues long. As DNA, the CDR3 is TGTGCCAGCAGTCGGACTGGTAATTACGAGCAGTACTTC. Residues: CASSRTGNYEQYF.

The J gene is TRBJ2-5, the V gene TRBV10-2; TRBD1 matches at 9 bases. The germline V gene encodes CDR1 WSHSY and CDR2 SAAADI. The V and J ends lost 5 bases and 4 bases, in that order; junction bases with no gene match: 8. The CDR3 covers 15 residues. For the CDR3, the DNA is TGCGCCAGCAGTCCGGGACAGGGTTTGGTAGAGACCCAGTACTTC. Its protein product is CASSPGQGLVETQYF.

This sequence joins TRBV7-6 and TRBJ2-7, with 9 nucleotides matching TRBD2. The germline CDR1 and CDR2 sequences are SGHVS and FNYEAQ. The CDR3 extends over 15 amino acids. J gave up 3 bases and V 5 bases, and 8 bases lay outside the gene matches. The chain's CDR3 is CASSPVLAGDYEQYF. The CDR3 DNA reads TGTGCCAGCAGCCCGGTACTAGCGGGCGACTACGAGCAGTACTTC.

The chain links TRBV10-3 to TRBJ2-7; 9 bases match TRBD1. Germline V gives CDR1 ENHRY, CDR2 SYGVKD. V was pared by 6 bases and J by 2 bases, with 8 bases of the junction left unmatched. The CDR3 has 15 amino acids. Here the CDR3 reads CAIRGPGTGTYEQYF. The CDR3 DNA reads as TGTGCCATCAGAGGACCCGGGACAGGGACCTACGAGCAGTACTTC.

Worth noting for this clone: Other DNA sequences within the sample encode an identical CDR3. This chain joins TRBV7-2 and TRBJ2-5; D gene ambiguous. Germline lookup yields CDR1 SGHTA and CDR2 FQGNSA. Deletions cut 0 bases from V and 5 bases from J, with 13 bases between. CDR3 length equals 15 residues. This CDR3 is CASSLASPPGETQYF. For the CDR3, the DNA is TGTGCCAGCAGCTTAGCGAGTCCCCCCGGGGAGACCCAGTACTTC.

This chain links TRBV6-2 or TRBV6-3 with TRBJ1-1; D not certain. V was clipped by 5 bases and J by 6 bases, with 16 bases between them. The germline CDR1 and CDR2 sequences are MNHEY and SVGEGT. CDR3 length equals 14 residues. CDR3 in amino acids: CASSPRRQSSEAFF. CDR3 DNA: TGTGCCAGCAGTCCCCGGAGGCAAAGTTCTGAAGCTTTCTTT.

For the CDR3, the DNA is TGTGCCAGCAGCTCCGTCCCGGGACAGGTTTGGAGCAATCAGCCCCAGCATTTT. As protein: CASSSVPGQVWSNQPQHF. The chain has TRBV7-2 and TRBJ1-5, with 8 bases aligning to TRBD1. Trimming cost V 4 bases and J 1 base; bases outside gene matches: 12. This CDR3 comprises 18 residues. Germline-derived CDR1 and CDR2 are SGHTA and FQGNSA.

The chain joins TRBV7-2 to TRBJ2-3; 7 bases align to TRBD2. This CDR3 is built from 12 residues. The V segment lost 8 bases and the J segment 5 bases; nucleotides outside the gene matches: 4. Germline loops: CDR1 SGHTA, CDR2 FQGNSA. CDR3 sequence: CASGLDLDTQYF. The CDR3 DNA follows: TGTGCCAGCGGACTAGATCTAGATACGCAGTATTTT.

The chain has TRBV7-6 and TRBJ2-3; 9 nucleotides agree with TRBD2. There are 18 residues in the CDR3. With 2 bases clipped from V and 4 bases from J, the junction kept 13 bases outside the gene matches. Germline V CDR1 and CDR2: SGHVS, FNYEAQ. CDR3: CASSLLRGGGRAADTQYF. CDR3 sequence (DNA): TGTGCCAGCAGCTTACTCCGAGGGGGCGGGAGGGCTGCAGATACGCAGTATTTT. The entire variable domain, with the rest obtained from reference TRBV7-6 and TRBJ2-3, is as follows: GAGVSQSPRYKVTKRGQDVALRCDPISGHVSLYWYRQALGQGPEFLTYFNYEAQQDKSGLPNDRFSAERPEGSISTLTIQRTEQRDSAMYRCASSLLRGGGRAADTQYFGPGTRLTVL.